This section outlines one TCR beta chain sequence together with its context. Individual cDNA molecules were tagged with unique molecular identifiers, the study reported. TCRdb recomputed calls from the 5' RACE reads with MiXCR, one row per CDR3 protein. The sample lists about 64,000 distinct CDR3 sequences, about an eighth occurring once. This record comes from a study of early T cells in non-severe SARS-CoV-2 infection. Study summary: Unsorted whole-blood RNA was sequenced in bulk, leaving chains unpaired.

Trimming took off 9 bases at V and 4 bases at J, with 21 bases between the two ends. Germline CDR1 is WNHNN and CDR2 is SYGVQD (reference sequence). The CDR3 is 15 residues long. The sequenced sample was whole blood. The chain employs TRBV10-1 and TRBJ1-1; TRBD1 might be the D (6 bases). The source of this sequence is an adult who was a healthcare worker with PCR-confirmed SARS-CoV-2 infection or an uninfected control (not recorded which). CDR3 nucleotides: TGCGCCAGAGTGGGGGGGGGCCTTACCCCCACTGAAGCTTTCTTT. The encoded protein is CARVGGGLTPTEAFF.